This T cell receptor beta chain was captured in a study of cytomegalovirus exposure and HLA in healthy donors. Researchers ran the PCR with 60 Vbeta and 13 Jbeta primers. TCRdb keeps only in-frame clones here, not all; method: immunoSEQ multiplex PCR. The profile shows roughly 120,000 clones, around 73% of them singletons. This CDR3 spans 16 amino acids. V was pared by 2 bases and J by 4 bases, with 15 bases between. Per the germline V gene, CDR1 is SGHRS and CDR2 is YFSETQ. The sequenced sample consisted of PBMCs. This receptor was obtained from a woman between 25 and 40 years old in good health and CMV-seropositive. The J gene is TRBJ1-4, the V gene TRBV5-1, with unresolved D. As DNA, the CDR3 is TGCGCCAGCAGCTTAAGACCAGGTGCAAATAATGAAAAACTGTTTTTT. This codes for CASSLRPGANNEKLFF.